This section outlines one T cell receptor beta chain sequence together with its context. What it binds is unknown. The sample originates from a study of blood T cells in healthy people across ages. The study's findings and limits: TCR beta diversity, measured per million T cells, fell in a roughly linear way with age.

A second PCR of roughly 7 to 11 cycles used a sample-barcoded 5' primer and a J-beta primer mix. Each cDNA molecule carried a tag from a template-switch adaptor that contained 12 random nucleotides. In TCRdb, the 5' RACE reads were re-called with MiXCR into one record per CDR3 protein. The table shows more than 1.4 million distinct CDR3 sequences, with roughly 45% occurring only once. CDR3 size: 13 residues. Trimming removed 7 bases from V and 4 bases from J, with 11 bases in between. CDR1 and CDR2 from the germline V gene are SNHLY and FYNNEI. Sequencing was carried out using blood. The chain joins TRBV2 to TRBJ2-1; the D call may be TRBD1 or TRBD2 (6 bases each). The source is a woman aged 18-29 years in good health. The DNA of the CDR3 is TGTGCCAGCACCTTAGGGGGGTACAATGAGCAGTTCTTC. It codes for CASTLGGYNEQFF.